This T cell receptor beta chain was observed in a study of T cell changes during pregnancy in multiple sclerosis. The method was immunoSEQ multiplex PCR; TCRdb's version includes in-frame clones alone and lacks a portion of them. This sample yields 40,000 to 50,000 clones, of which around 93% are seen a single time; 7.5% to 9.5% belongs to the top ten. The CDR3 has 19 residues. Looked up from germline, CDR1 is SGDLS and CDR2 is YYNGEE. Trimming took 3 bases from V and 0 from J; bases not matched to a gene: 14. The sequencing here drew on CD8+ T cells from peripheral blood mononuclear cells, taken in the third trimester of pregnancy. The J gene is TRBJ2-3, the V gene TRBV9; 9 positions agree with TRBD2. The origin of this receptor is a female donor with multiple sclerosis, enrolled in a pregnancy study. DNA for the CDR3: TGTGCCAGCAGCGAGGAGGGGGGGTCTAGCGGGACTAGCACAGATACGCAGTATTTT. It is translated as CASSEEGGSSGTSTDTQYF.